This is a list of T cell receptor beta chains from one sample in a study of blood T cell repertoires in COVID-19. Repertoires were generated with immunoSEQ multiplex PCR, while TCRdb's copy carries only in-frame clones and drops some. The sample shows 300,000 to 450,000 clones, about 80% of them seen only once. Material: peripheral blood. Receptor source: a human donor with acute or convalescent COVID-19. The donor label of this sample is uncertain. Both conserved end residues are part of each CDR3. Fields, in order: J gene, clone size, V gene, D gene, CDR3 protein. A D gene is named only where the DNA matches it firmly. Size tells how often a clone was seen (once, few, many) or the class of an expanded clone, and some rows leave it out.

j_call: TRBJ1-4
clone_size: NA
v_call: TRBV5-1
d_call: NA
cdr3_aa: CASRFGGSNEKLFF

j_call: TRBJ1-1
clone_size: few
v_call: TRBV9
d_call: NA
cdr3_aa: CASSVVTGRRGTEAFF

j_call: TRBJ1-4
clone_size: NA
v_call: TRBV6-5
d_call: TRBD1
cdr3_aa: CASSYSWGQGNEKLFF

j_call: TRBJ2-6
clone_size: NA
v_call: TRBV9
d_call: TRBD1
cdr3_aa: CASSAVLQGAGANVLTF

j_call: TRBJ1-6
clone_size: NA
v_call: TRBV19
d_call: TRBD1
cdr3_aa: CASSIQGAFHNSPLHF

j_call: TRBJ1-1
clone_size: NA
v_call: TRBV6-5
d_call: NA
cdr3_aa: CATNIRGMNTEAFF

j_call: TRBJ2-5
clone_size: NA
v_call: TRBV7-9
d_call: NA
cdr3_aa: CASTMGLRETQYF

j_call: TRBJ2-4
clone_size: NA
v_call: TRBV7-2
d_call: TRBD1
cdr3_aa: CASTLRTGAKNIQYF

j_call: TRBJ1-2
clone_size: NA
v_call: TRBV18
d_call: TRBD1
cdr3_aa: CASSPLGQGTNYGYTF

j_call: TRBJ1-1
clone_size: few
v_call: TRBV4-1
d_call: NA
cdr3_aa: CASSQVYTQNTEAFF

j_call: TRBJ2-2
clone_size: NA
v_call: TRBV5-5
d_call: TRBD1
cdr3_aa: CASSPRGFTGGTGELFF

j_call: TRBJ2-3
clone_size: NA
v_call: TRBV7-9
d_call: TRBD2
cdr3_aa: CASSLSIGLAGRFTDTQYF

j_call: TRBJ2-7
clone_size: few
v_call: TRBV6-2/TRBV6-3
d_call: TRBD2
cdr3_aa: CASSRTSLSYEQYF

j_call: TRBJ2-2
clone_size: NA
v_call: TRBV4-2
d_call: TRBD2
cdr3_aa: CASSLSSGTSGRANTGELFF

j_call: TRBJ2-1
clone_size: few
v_call: TRBV4-1
d_call: NA
cdr3_aa: CASSHPLIGGREFF

j_call: TRBJ2-3
clone_size: NA
v_call: TRBV5-1
d_call: TRBD2
cdr3_aa: CASSRLAGTSTDTQYF

j_call: TRBJ1-2
clone_size: NA
v_call: TRBV18
d_call: NA
cdr3_aa: CASSAGRGVANYGYTF

j_call: TRBJ1-1
clone_size: NA
v_call: TRBV5-1
d_call: TRBD1
cdr3_aa: CASSLTGENTEAFF

j_call: TRBJ2-3
clone_size: NA
v_call: TRBV6-1
d_call: TRBD2
cdr3_aa: CASSDRGGPGRGITDTQYF

j_call: TRBJ1-1
clone_size: NA
v_call: TRBV7-6
d_call: NA
cdr3_aa: CASSLASEAFF

j_call: TRBJ1-2
clone_size: NA
v_call: TRBV28
d_call: NA
cdr3_aa: CASCSHGGGGLGYGYTF

j_call: TRBJ1-2
clone_size: NA
v_call: TRBV19
d_call: TRBD1
cdr3_aa: CASSRTGPNYGYTF

j_call: TRBJ1-2
clone_size: NA
v_call: TRBV3-1/TRBV3-2
d_call: NA
cdr3_aa: CASSQIGVVYGYTF